This TCR beta chain comes out of a study of response to subunit inactivated influenza vaccine. TCRdb ran MiXCR on the RT-PCR reads and lists one entry per CDR3 protein. This table holds around 790,000 distinct CDR3 sequences, around 20% found once. As concerns this clonotype: The target antigen is unknown.

Study-wide results and caveats: Authors suggested each seasonal influenza vaccination recruits few new T cells.

The sequence derives from a man aged 50-60 years who received an inactivated influenza vaccine. The sample was PBMCs from blood, taken roughly 5 days after vaccination.

CDR3 DNA sequence: TGTGCCAACAACGATGCCGCCTCAGATACGCAGTATTTT. It translates to CANNDAASDTQYF. The V and J genes are TRBV2 and TRBJ2-3; D gene uncertain. Germline CDR1 SNHLY, CDR2 FYNNEI. This CDR3 has 13 amino acids. The V gene lost 10 bases and the J gene lost 4 bases, with 15 bases spanning the gap.